These T cell receptor beta chains were read from a single sample in a study of response to subunit inactivated influenza vaccine. TCRdb analysed the RT-PCR reads with MiXCR anew, one entry per CDR3 protein. The top ten clones hold around 13% of a sample with 450,000 to 600,000 distinct CDR3 sequences, 6% to 9% of them seen once. The sequences come from PBMCs from blood, collected 23 months after vaccination. All receptors derive from a man aged 45 to 70 who received an inactivated influenza vaccine. Both conserved end residues are part of each CDR3. Each record gives: V gene, J gene, CDR3 protein.

V gene: TRBV7-2; J gene: TRBJ2-6; CDR3 protein: CASSTGMAGANVLTF
V gene: TRBV5-6; J gene: TRBJ1-1; CDR3 protein: CASSSETGSLKEAFF
V gene: TRBV12-3/TRBV12-4; J gene: TRBJ2-7; CDR3 protein: CASQRRQGVGEQYF
V gene: TRBV20-1; J gene: TRBJ2-7; CDR3 protein: CSAPTSSNEQYF
V gene: TRBV2; J gene: TRBJ2-1; CDR3 protein: CASKGPLADHSYNEQFF
V gene: TRBV3-1; J gene: TRBJ2-1; CDR3 protein: CASSQVANEQFF
V gene: TRBV15; J gene: TRBJ2-7; CDR3 protein: CATSRDRIAGGRGYEQYF
V gene: TRBV29-1; J gene: TRBJ2-1; CDR3 protein: CSVGGLAGGLYNEQFF
V gene: TRBV4-3; J gene: TRBJ2-2; CDR3 protein: CASSQTGVGAGELFF
V gene: TRBV3-1; J gene: TRBJ2-1; CDR3 protein: CASSQFTPSSYNEQFF
V gene: TRBV10-3; J gene: TRBJ2-7; CDR3 protein: CAISGGLAPKYEQYF
V gene: TRBV28; J gene: TRBJ1-1; CDR3 protein: CASSRTGGREAFF
V gene: TRBV12-3/TRBV12-4; J gene: TRBJ2-7; CDR3 protein: CASSIGGPYEQYF
V gene: TRBV29-1; J gene: TRBJ2-7; CDR3 protein: CSVDKGRGPGDEQYF
V gene: TRBV20-1; J gene: TRBJ2-5; CDR3 protein: CSARDALGVQETQYF
V gene: TRBV5-1; J gene: TRBJ2-3; CDR3 protein: CASSSPGGGTQYF
V gene: TRBV3-1; J gene: TRBJ2-7; CDR3 protein: CASSQPMTSGSYEQYF
V gene: TRBV5-1; J gene: TRBJ2-2; CDR3 protein: CASSLEGQGSGGELFF
V gene: TRBV20-1; J gene: TRBJ2-2; CDR3 protein: CSASSLTGELFF
V gene: TRBV10-3; J gene: TRBJ1-1; CDR3 protein: CAISESAGQNTEAFF